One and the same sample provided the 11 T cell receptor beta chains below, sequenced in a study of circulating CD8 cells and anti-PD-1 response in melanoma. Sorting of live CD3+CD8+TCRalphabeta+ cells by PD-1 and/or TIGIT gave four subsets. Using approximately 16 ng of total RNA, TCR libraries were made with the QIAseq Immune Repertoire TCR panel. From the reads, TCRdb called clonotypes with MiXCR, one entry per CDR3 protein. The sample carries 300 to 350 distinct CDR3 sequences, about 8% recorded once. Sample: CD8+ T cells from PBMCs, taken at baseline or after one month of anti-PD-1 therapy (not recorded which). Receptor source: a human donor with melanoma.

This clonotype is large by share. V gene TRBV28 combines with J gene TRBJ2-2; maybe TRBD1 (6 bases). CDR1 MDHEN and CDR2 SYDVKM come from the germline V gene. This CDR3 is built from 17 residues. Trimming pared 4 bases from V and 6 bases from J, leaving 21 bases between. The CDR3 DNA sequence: TGTGCCAGCAGTTCCCGGGACACAGGACGAGGGGCCGGGGAGCTGTTTTTT. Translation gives CASSSRDTGRGAGELFF.

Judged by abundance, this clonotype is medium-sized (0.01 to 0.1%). Written as DNA, the CDR3 is TGTGCCAGCAGTGATGCAGGGCTGCAAGAGACCCAGTACTTC. This translates into CASSDAGLQETQYF. The V and J genes are TRBV2 and TRBJ2-5, with a possible D match to TRBD1 (5 bases). With 3 bases removed from V and 2 bases from J, the gap between germline ends came to 10 bases. Germline assignment: CDR1 SNHLY and CDR2 FYNNEI. The CDR3 has 14 amino acids.

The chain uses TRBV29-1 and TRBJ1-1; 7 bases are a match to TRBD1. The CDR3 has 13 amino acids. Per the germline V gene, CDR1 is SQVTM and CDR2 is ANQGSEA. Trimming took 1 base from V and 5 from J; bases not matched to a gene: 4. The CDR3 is CSVEGQGTTEAFF. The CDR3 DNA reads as TGCAGCGTTGAAGGACAGGGCACGACTGAAGCTTTCTTT.

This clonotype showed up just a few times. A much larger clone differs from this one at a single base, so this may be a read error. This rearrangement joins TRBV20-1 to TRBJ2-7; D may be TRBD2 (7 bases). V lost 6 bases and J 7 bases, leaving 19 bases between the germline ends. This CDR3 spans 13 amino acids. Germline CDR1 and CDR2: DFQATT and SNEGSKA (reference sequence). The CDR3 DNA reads TGCAGTGCGTGGGACGGGGGGCGCGATGAGCAGTACTTC. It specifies CSAWDGGRDEQYF.

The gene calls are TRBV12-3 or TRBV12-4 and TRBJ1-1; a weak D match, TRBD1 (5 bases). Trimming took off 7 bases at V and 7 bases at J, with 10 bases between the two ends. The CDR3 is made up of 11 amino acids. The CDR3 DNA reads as TGTGCCAGCAATCACGGGGGTGAAGCTTTCTTT. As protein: CASNHGGEAFF.

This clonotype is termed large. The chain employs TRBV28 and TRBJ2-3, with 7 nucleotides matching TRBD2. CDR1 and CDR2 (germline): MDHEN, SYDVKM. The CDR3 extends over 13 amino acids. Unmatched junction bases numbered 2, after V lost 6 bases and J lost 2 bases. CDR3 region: CASRGGFTDTQYF. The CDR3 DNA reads TGTGCCAGCAGGGGGGGGTTCACAGATACGCAGTATTTT.

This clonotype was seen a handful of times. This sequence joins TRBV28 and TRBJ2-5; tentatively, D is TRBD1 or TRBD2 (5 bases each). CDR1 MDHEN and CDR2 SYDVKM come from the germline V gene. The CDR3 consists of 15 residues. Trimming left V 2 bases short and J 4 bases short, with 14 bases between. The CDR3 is CASSLIRDRGETQYF. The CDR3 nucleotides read TGTGCCAGCAGTTTAATCAGGGATCGGGGAGAGACCCAGTACTTC.

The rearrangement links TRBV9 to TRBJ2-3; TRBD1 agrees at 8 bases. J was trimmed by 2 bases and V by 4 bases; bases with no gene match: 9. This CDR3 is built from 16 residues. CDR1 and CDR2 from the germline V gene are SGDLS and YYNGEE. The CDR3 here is CASSPLDRDFTDTQYF. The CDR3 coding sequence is TGTGCCAGCAGCCCGCTGGACAGGGATTTCACAGATACGCAGTATTTT.

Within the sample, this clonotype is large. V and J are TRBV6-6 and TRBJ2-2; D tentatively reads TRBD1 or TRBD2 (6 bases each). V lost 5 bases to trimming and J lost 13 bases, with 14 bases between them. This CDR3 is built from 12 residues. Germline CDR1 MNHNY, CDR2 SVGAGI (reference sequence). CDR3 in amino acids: CASSSTGRRLFF. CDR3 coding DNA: TGTGCCAGCAGTAGTACAGGGAGGCGGCTGTTTTTT.

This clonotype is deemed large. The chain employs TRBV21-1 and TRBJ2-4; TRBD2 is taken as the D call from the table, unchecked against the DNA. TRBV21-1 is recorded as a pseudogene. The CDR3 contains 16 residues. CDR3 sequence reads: CASMGPMGPEGNIQYF. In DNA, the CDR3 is TGTGCCAGCATGGGCCCCATGGGGCCGGAGGGAAACATTCAGTACTTC.

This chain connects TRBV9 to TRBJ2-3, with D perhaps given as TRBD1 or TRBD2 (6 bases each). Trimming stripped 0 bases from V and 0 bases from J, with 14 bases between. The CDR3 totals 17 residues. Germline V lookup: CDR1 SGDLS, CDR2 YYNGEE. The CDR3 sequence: CASSVEGEDSSTDTQYF. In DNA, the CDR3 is TGTGCCAGCAGCGTAGAGGGGGAGGACAGTAGCACAGATACGCAGTATTTT.